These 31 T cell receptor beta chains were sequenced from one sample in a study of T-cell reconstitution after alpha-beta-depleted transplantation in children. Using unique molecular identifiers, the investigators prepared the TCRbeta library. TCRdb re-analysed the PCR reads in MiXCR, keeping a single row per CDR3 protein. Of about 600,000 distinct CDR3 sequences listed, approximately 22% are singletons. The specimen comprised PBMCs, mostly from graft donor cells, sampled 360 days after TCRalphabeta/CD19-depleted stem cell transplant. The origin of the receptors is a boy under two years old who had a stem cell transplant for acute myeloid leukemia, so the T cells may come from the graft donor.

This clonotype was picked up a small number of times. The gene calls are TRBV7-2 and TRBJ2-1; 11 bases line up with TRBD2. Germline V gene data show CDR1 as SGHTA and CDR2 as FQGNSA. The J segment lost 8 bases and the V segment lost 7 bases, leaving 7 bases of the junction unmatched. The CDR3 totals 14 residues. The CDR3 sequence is CASTLLAGVYEQFF. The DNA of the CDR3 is TGTGCCAGCACCCTACTAGCGGGGGTCTATGAGCAGTTCTTC.

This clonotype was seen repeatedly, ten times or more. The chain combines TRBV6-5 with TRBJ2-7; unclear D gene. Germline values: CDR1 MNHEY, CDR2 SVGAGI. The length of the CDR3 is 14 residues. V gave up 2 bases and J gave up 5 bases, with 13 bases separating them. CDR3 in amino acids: CASSYGSQKHEQYV. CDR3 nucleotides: TGTGCCAGCAGTTACGGCAGTCAGAAGCACGAGCAGTACGTC.

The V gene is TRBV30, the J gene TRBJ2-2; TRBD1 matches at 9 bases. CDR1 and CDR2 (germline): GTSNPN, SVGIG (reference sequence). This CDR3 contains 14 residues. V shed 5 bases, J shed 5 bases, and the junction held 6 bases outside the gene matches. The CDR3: CAWGQGSPTGELFF. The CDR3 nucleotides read TGTGCCTGGGGACAGGGGAGTCCGACCGGGGAGCTGTTTTTT.

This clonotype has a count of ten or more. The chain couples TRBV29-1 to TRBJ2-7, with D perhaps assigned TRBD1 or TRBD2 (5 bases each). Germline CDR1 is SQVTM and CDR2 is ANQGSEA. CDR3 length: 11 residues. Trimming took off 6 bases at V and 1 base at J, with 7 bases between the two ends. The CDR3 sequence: CSVGRSYEQYF. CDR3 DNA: TGCAGCGTGGGACGGTCCTACGAGCAGTACTTC.

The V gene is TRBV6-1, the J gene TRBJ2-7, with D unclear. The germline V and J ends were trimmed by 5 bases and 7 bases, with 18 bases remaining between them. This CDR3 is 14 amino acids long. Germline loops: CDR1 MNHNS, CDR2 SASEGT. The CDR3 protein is CASSPNPALGEQYV. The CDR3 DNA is TGTGCCAGCAGTCCAAATCCGGCACTGGGGGAGCAGTACGTC.

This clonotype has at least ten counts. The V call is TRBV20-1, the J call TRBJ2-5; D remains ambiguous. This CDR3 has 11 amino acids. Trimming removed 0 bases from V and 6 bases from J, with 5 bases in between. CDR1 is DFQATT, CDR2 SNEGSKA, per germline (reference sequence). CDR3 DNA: TGCAGTGCTAGAGAGTACAAGACCCAGTACTTC. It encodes CSAREYKTQYF.

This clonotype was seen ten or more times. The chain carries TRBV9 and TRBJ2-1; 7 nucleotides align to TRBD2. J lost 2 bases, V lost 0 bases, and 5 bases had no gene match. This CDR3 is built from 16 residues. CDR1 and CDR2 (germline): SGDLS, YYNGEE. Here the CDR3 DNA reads TGTGCCAGCAGCGTAGACCCCGGGGGGACCTACAATGAGCAGTTCTTC. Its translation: CASSVDPGGTYNEQFF.

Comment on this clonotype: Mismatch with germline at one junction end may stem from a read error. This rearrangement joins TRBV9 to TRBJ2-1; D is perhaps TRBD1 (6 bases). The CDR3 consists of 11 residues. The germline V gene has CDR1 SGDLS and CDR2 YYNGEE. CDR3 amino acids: CASSGQDSQIF. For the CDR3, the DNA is TGTGCCAGCAGCGGACAGGACTCTCAGATCTTC.

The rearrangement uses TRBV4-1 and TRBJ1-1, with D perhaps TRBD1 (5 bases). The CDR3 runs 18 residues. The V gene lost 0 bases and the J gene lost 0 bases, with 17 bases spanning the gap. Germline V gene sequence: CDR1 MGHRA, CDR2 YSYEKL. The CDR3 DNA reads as TGCGCCAGCAGCCAAGACAGTATCGGACACGGGATGAACACTGAAGCTTTCTTT. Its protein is CASSQDSIGHGMNTEAFF.

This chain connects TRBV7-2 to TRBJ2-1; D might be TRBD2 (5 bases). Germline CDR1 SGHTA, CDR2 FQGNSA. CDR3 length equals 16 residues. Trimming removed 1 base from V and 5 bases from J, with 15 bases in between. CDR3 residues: CASSLGGKRIHNEQFF. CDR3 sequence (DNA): TGTGCCAGCAGCTTAGGAGGGAAGAGGATCCACAATGAGCAGTTCTTC.

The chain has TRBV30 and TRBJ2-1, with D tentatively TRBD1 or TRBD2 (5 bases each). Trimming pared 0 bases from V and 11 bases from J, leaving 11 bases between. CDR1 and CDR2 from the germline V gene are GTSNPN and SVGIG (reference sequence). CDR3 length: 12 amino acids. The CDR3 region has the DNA TGTGCCTGGAGTGTACTGGGACGGAAGCAGTTCTTC. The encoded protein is CAWSVLGRKQFF. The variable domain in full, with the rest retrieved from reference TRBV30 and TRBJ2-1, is SQTIHQWPATLVQPVGSPLSLECTVEGTSNPNLYWYRQAAGRGLQLLFYSVGIGQISSEVPQNLSASRPQDRQFILSSKKLLLSDSGFYLCAWSVLGRKQFFGPGTRLTVL.

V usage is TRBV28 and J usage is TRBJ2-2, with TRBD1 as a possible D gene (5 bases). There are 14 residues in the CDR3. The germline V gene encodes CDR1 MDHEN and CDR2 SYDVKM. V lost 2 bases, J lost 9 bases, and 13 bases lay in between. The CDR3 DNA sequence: TGTGCCAGCAGTTTACATCAAGGGGCCAGGGAGCTGTTTTTT. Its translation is CASSLHQGARELFF.

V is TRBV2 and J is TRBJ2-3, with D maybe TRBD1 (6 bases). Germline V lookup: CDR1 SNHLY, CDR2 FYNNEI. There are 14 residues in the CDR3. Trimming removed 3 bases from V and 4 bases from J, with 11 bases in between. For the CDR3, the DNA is TGTGCCAGCAGTGAGAGGGGGTACGCAGATACGCAGTATTTT. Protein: CASSERGYADTQYF.

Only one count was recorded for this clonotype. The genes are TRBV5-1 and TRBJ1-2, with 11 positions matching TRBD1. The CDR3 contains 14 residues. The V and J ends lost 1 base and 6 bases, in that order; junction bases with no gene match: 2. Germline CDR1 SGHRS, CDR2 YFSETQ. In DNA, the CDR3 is TGCGCCAGCAGCTTGTGGACAGGGGGCGATGGCTACACCTTC. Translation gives CASSLWTGGDGYTF.

CDR3 sequence reads: CSATSRDYEQYF. Here the CDR3 DNA reads TGCAGTGCCACCTCCCGGGACTACGAGCAGTACTTC. The chain employs TRBV20-1 and TRBJ2-7, with a tentative D call TRBD2 (5 bases). The ends were cut back, 6 bases at V and 3 bases at J, with 12 bases in the middle. Looked up from germline, CDR1 is DFQATT and CDR2 is SNEGSKA (reference sequence). The CDR3 contains 12 residues.

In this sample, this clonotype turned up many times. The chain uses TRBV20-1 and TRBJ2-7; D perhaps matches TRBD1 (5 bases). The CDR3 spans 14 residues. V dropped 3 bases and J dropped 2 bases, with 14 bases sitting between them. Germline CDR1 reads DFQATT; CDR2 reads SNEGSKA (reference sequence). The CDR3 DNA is TGCAGTGCTAGTCAGGGCGGCAGGACCTACGAGCAGTACTTC. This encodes CSASQGGRTYEQYF.

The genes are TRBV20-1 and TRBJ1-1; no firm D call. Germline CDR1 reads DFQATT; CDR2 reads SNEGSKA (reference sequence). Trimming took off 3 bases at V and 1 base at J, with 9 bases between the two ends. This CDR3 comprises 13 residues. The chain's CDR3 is CSAREPGNTEAFF. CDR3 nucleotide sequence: TGCAGTGCTAGGGAACCGGGGAACACTGAAGCTTTCTTT.

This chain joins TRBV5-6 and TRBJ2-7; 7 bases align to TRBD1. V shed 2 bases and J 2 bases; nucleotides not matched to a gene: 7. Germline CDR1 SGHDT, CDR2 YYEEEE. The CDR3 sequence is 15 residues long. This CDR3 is CASSFIDRDTYEQYF. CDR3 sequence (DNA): TGTGCCAGCAGCTTTATCGACAGGGACACCTACGAGCAGTACTTC. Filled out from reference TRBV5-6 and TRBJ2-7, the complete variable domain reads DAGVTQSPTHLIKTRGQQVTLRCSPKSGHDTVSWYQQALGQGPQFIFQYYEEEERQRGNFPDRFSGHQFPNYSSELNVNALLLGDSALYLCASSFIDRDTYEQYFGPGTRLTVT.

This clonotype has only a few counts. Here the CDR3 reads CASSYASLSYEQYF. The CDR3, as DNA: TGTGCCAGCAGTTATGCATCCCTATCCTACGAGCAGTACTTC. The chain carries TRBV6-5 and TRBJ2-7; D is undetermined. CDR3 length equals 14 residues. Between the trimmed V and J ends, which lost 3 bases and 1 base, there was a span of 10 bases. Per germline, CDR1 MNHEY and CDR2 SVGAGI.

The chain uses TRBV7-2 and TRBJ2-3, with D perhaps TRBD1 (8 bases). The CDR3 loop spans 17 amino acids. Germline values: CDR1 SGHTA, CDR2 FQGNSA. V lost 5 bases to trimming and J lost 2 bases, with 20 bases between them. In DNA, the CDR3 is TGTGCCAGCAGCCGAGACAGGGGAGGGGGGTACACAGATACGCAGTATTTT. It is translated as CASSRDRGGGYTDTQYF.

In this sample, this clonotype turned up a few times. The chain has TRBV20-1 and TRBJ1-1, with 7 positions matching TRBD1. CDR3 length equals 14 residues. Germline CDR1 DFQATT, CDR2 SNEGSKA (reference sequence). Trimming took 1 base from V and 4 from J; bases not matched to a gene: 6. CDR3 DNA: TGCAGTGCTAGAGTGAACAGGGGTGGCACTGAAGCTTTCTTT. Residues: CSARVNRGGTEAFF.

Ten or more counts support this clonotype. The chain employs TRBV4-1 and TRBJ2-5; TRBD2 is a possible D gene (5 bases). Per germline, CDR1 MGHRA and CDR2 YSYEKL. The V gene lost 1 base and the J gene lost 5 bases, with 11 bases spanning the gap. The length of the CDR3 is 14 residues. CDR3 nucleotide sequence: TGCGCCAGCAGCCAAGTCGGGGTGGATGAGACCCAGTACTTC. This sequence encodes CASSQVGVDETQYF.

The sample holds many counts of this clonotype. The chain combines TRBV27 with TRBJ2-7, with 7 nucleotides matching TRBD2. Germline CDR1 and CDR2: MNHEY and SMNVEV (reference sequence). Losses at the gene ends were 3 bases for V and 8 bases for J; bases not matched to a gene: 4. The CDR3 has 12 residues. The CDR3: CASSFRGEKQYF. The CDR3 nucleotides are TGTGCCAGCAGTTTTCGGGGGGAAAAGCAGTACTTC.

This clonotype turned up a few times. The CDR3 reads CASSLWGDRSQETQYF. The CDR3 DNA sequence: TGTGCCAGCAGCTTATGGGGTGACAGGTCCCAAGAGACCCAGTACTTC. The gene calls are TRBV7-9 and TRBJ2-5; maybe TRBD1 (6 bases). Germline assignment: CDR1 SEHNR and CDR2 FQNEAQ (reference sequence). Trimming stripped 2 bases from V and 1 base from J, with 14 bases between. The CDR3 has 16 amino acids.

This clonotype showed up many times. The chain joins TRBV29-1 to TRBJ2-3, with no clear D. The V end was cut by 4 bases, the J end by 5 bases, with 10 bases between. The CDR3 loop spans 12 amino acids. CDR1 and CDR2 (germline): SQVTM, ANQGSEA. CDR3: CSVVSQVDTQYF. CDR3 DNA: TGCAGCGTTGTGTCCCAGGTAGATACGCAGTATTTT.

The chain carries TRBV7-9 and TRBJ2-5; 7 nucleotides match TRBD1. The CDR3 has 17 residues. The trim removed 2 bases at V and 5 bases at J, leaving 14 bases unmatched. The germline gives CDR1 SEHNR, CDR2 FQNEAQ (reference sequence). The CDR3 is CASSLIGDRTPRETQYF. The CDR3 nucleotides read TGTGCCAGCAGCTTAATCGGGGACAGAACCCCCCGGGAGACCCAGTACTTC.

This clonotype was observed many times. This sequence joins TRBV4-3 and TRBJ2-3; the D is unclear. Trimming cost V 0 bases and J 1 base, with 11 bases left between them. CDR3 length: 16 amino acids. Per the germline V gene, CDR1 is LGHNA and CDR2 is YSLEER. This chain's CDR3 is CASSQEFDIRTDTQYF. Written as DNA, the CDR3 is TGCGCCAGCAGCCAAGAGTTCGACATACGCACAGATACGCAGTATTTT.

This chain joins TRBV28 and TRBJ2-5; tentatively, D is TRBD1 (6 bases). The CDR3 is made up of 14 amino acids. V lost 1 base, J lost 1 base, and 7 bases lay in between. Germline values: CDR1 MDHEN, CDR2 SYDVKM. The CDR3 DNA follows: TGTGCCAGCAGTTTATTGGGGGCCCAAGAGACCCAGTACTTC. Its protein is CASSLLGAQETQYF.

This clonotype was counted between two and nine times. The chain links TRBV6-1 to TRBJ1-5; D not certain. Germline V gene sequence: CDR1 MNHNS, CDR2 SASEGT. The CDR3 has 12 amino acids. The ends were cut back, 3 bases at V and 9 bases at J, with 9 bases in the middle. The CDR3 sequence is CASSDLLGPQHF. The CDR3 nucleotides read TGTGCCAGCAGTGACCTATTAGGGCCCCAGCATTTT.

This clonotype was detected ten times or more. CDR3 loop: CSARTGLQETQYF. CDR3 nucleotides: TGCAGTGCACGTACAGGCCTCCAAGAGACCCAGTACTTC. The chain employs TRBV20-1 and TRBJ2-5; the D gene is possibly TRBD1 (5 bases). The CDR3 is 13 amino acids. Germline V gives CDR1 DFQATT, CDR2 SNEGSKA (reference sequence). Between the trimmed V and J ends, which lost 6 bases and 1 base, there was a span of 12 bases.

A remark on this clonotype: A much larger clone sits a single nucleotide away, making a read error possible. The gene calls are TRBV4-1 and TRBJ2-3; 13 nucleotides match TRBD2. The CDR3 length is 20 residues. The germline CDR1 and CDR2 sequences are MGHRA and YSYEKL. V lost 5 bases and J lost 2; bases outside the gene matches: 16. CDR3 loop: CASSYGTSGEPRPHTDTQYF. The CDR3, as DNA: TGCGCCAGCAGCTACGGGACTAGCGGGGAACCGAGGCCCCACACAGATACGCAGTATTTT.